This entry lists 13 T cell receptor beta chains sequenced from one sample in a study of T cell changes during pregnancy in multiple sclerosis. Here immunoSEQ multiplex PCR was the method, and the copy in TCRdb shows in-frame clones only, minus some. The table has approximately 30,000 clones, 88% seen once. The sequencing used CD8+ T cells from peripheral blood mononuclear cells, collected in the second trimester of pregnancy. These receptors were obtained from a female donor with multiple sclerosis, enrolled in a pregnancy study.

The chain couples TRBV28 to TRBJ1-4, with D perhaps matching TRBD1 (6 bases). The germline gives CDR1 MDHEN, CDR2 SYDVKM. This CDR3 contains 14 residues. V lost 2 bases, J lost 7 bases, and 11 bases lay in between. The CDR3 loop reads CASSLGQGSEKLFF. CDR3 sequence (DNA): TGTGCCAGCAGTTTAGGGCAGGGGAGTGAAAAACTGTTTTTT.

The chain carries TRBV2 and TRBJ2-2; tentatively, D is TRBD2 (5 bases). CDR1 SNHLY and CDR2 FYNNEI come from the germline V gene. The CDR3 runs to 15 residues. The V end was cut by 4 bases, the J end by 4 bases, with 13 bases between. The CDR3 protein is CASSAAQAGTGELFF. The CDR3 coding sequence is TGTGCCAGCAGTGCCGCCCAGGCGGGCACCGGGGAGCTGTTTTTT.

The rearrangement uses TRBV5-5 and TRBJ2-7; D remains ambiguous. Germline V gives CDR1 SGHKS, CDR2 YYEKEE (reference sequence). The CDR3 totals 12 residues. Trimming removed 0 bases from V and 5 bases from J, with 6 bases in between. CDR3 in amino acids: CASSLGENEQYF. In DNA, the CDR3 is TGTGCCAGCAGCTTGGGTGAGAACGAGCAGTACTTC.

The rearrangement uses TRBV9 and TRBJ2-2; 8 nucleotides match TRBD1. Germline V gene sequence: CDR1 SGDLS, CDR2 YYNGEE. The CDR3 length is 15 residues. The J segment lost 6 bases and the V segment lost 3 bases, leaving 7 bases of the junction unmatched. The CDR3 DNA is TGTGCCAGCAGCGCTACCTGGGGACAGGCCGGGGAGCTGTTTTTT. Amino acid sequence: CASSATWGQAGELFF.

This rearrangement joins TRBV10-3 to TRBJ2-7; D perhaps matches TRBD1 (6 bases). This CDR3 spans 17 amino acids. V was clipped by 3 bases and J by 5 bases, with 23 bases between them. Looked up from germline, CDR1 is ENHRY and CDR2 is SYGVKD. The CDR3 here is CAISDPLSQGSKDEQYF. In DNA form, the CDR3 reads TGTGCCATCAGTGATCCCCTCTCGCAGGGGAGTAAGGACGAGCAGTACTTC.

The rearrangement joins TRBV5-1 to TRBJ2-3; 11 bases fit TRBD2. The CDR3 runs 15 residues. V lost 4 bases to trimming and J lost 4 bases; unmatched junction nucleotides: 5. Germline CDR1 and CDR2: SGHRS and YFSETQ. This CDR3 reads CASSLAGGSADTQYF. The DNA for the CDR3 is TGCGCCAGCAGCCTAGCGGGGGGAAGCGCAGATACGCAGTATTTT. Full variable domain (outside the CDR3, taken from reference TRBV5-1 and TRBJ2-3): KAGVTQTPRYLIKTRGQQVTLSCSPISGHRSVSWYQQTPGQGLQFLFEYFSETQRNKGNFPGRFSGRQFSNSRSEMNVSTLELGDSALYLCASSLAGGSADTQYFGPGTRLTVL.

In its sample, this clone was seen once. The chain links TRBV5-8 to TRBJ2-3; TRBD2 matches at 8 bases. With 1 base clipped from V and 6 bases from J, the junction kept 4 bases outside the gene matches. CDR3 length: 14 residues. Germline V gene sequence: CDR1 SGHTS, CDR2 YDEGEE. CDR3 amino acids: CASSLTGGEDTQYF. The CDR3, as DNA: TGTGCCAGCAGCTTGACGGGGGGGGAGGATACGCAGTATTTT.

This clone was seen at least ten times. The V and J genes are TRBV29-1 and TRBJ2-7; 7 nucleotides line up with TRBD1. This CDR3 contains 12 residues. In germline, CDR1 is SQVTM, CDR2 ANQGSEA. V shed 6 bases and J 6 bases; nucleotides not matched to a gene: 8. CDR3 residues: CSVHETGVEQYF. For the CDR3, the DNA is TGCAGCGTCCATGAAACAGGGGTCGAGCAGTACTTC.

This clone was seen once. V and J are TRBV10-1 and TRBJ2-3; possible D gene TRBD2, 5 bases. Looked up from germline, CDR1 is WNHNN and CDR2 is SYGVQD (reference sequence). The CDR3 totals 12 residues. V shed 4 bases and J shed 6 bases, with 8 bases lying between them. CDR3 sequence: CASSGTADTQYF. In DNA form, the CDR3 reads TGCGCCAGCAGTGGGACTGCGGATACGCAGTATTTT.

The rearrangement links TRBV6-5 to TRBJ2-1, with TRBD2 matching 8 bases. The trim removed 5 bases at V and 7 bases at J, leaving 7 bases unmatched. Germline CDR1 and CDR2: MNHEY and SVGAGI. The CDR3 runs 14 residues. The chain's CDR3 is CASSRAGAGNEQFF. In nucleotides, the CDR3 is TGTGCCAGCAGTAGAGCGGGGGCCGGGAATGAGCAGTTCTTC.

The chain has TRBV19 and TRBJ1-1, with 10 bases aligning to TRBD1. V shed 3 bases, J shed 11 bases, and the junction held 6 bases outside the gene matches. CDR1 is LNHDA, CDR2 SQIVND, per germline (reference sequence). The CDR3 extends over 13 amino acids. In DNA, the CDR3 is TGTGCCAGTAGTATGATCTCGGGACAGGGGGCTTTCTTT. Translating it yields CASSMISGQGAFF.

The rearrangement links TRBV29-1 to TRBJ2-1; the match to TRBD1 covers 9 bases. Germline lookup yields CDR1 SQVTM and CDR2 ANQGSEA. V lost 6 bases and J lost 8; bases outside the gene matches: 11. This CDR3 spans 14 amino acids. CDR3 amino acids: CSVAGTGIRDEQFF. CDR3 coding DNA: TGCAGCGTAGCCGGGACAGGGATTCGGGATGAGCAGTTCTTC.

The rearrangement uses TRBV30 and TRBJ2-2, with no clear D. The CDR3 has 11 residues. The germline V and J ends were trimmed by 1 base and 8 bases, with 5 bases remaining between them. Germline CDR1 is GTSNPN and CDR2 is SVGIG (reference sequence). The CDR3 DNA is TGTGCCTGGAGTGATTTAGGGGAGCTGTTTTTT. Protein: CAWSDLGELFF.